A single sample gave rise to the 20 T cell receptor beta chains below, sequenced in a study of T cells after yellow fever vaccination. TCRdb reprocessed the 5' RACE reads with MiXCR, giving one entry per CDR3 protein. The sample holds approximately 150,000 distinct CDR3 sequences, around 7.7% seen once. The sequenced sample was CD4+ T cells sorted from PBMCs, obtained 5 days after the yellow fever booster vaccination. The receptors derive from a man aged 25-45 years who received the YFV17D yellow fever vaccine.

This clonotype was counted at least ten times. This CDR3 reads CASSLVNHYGYTF. In DNA, the CDR3 is TGTGCCAGCAGCTTAGTAAACCATTATGGCTACACCTTC. The chain employs TRBV7-2 and TRBJ1-2; D unresolved. The CDR3 consists of 13 residues. Germline values: CDR1 SGHTA, CDR2 FQGNSA. The V end lost 1 base, the J end lost 5 bases, and 8 bases lay between the germline ends.

Remarks on this clonotype: Relative to the germline gene, one junction end is altered; a read error may explain this. The V gene is TRBV20-1, the J gene TRBJ2-3, with no clear D. This CDR3 region has 16 residues. The germline V gene encodes CDR1 DFQATT and CDR2 SNEGSKA (reference sequence). This CDR3 is CCASRLPNHPTDTQYF. The CDR3 coding sequence is TGCTGTGCTTCCCGGTTACCTAACCACCCCACAGATACGCAGTATTTT.

This clonotype was observed a single time. A much larger clone differs from this one at a single base, so this may be a read error. The chain links TRBV28 to TRBJ2-7; TRBD2 matches at 15 bases. Looked up from germline, CDR1 is MDHEN and CDR2 is SYDVKM. This CDR3 is 16 amino acids long. CDR3 residues: CDSSLTGTSGRWQQYF. DNA of the CDR3: TGTGACAGCAGTTTGACCGGGACTAGCGGGAGGTGGCAGCAGTACTTC.

This clonotype showed up many times. The rearrangement uses TRBV18 and TRBJ2-5; 8 bases align to TRBD2. From germline, CDR1 is KGHSH and CDR2 LQKENI. The CDR3 has 15 amino acids. Losses at the gene ends were 2 bases for V and 3 bases for J; bases not matched to a gene: 5. The CDR3 DNA reads as TGTGCCAGCTCACCAGTAGCGGGACCTAAAGAGACCCAGTACTTC. This sequence encodes CASSPVAGPKETQYF.

This clonotype was seen repeatedly, ten times or more. The chain has TRBV6-6 and TRBJ2-4; 7 bases match TRBD2. V gave up 10 bases and J gave up 10 bases; unmatched junction bases: 10. Germline loops: CDR1 MNHNY, CDR2 SVGAGI (reference sequence). There are 12 residues in the CDR3. The CDR3 DNA sequence: TGTGCCACATGGATTGGGGGGGGGATTCAGTACTTC. Protein sequence: CATWIGGGIQYF.

This clonotype was recorded at least ten times. The rearrangement links TRBV29-1 to TRBJ2-3, with 12 bases lining up with TRBD2. J lost 0 bases, V lost 6 bases, and 1 base had no gene match. There are 14 residues in the CDR3. Germline loops: CDR1 SQVTM, CDR2 ANQGSEA. In DNA form, the CDR3 reads TGCAGCGTAGGGACTAGCGGGAGCACAGATACGCAGTATTTT. Translating it yields CSVGTSGSTDTQYF.

This clonotype has at least ten counts. The chain joins TRBV10-3 to TRBJ1-1; weak D call: TRBD1 (6 bases). The germline gives CDR1 ENHRY, CDR2 SYGVKD. The V end was cut by 10 bases, the J end by 1 base, with 13 bases between. The CDR3 totals 13 residues. This CDR3 is CATNREANTEAFF. CDR3 DNA sequence: TGTGCCACCAACAGGGAGGCGAACACTGAAGCTTTCTTT.

In its sample, this clonotype was seen many times. The V call is TRBV7-9, the J call TRBJ2-5; a weak D match, TRBD1 (5 bases). Germline CDR1 reads SEHNR; CDR2 reads FQNEAQ (reference sequence). Between the trimmed V and J ends, which lost 2 bases and 4 bases, there was a span of 23 bases. The CDR3 covers 18 residues. CDR3 region: CASSLPLGRGLLGETQYF. In DNA, the CDR3 is TGTGCCAGCAGCTTACCCCTCGGTAGGGGCCTCCTGGGAGAGACCCAGTACTTC.

This clonotype appeared many times. V and J are TRBV7-2 and TRBJ2-3; 8 positions agree with TRBD2. Germline V CDR1 and CDR2: SGHTA, FQGNSA. V was clipped by 2 bases and J by 2 bases; unmatched bases: 6. CDR3 length: 16 residues. The CDR3 protein is CASSLSFGRATDTQYF. The CDR3 bases are TGTGCCAGCAGCTTAAGCTTCGGGAGGGCCACAGATACGCAGTATTTT.

The chain carries TRBV7-9 and TRBJ2-1; D perhaps matches TRBD2 (6 bases). The CDR3 has 15 amino acids. Per the germline V gene, CDR1 is SEHNR and CDR2 is FQNEAQ (reference sequence). The ends were cut back, 1 base at V and 4 bases at J, with 11 bases in the middle. CDR3 coding DNA: TGTGCCAGCAGCTTAGTACCTAGCGTTTACAATGAGCAGTTCTTC. Its protein product is CASSLVPSVYNEQFF.

Only a few counts were recorded for this clonotype. The CDR3 DNA is TGTGCCAGCAGCCCCCCGACTAGCGGAGCCAAAAACATTCAGTACTTC. Amino acids: CASSPPTSGAKNIQYF. The rearrangement joins TRBV9 to TRBJ2-4, with 9 bases lining up with TRBD2. Germline V lookup: CDR1 SGDLS, CDR2 YYNGEE. The trim removed 4 bases at V and 0 bases at J, leaving 5 bases unmatched. CDR3 size: 16 residues.

This clonotype was observed many times. CDR3 loop: CSARVLSSWAKNIQYF. In nucleotides, the CDR3 is TGCAGTGCTAGAGTTCTGTCTAGCTGGGCCAAAAACATTCAGTACTTC. This chain joins TRBV20-1 and TRBJ2-4; a weak D match, TRBD2 (5 bases). V dropped 1 base and J dropped 1 base, with 14 bases sitting between them. The CDR3 length is 16 residues. From germline, CDR1 is DFQATT and CDR2 SNEGSKA (reference sequence).

This clonotype appeared many times. The chain carries TRBV15 and TRBJ2-5; no reliable D call. The length of the CDR3 is 13 residues. Germline CDR1 reads LNHNV; CDR2 reads YYDKDF (reference sequence). Trimming pared 1 base from V and 3 bases from J, leaving 6 bases between. This CDR3 is CATSRAFKETQYF. The CDR3 region has the DNA TGTGCCACCAGCAGAGCCTTCAAAGAGACCCAGTACTTC.

In this sample, this clonotype turned up many times. The gene calls are TRBV5-6 and TRBJ2-5; 9 bases align to TRBD1. Germline CDR1 reads SGHDT; CDR2 reads YYEEEE. The CDR3 length is 14 residues. Unmatched junction bases numbered 4, after V lost 4 bases and J lost 3 bases. This CDR3 reads CASSTGDREETQYF. For the CDR3, the DNA is TGTGCCAGCAGCACGGGGGACAGGGAAGAGACCCAGTACTTC.

This clonotype was observed at least ten times. The chain has TRBV28 and TRBJ2-7; tentatively, D is TRBD1 (6 bases). V lost 3 bases and J lost 2, with 11 bases in between. Germline-derived CDR1 and CDR2 are MDHEN and SYDVKM. The length of the CDR3 is 14 residues. In DNA form, the CDR3 reads TGTGCCAGCAGTTTCCCCAGGGGTGCCTACGAGCAGTACTTC. This codes for CASSFPRGAYEQYF.

Points on this clonotype: A much larger clone lies one base from this, so it may be a read error. The chain is built from TRBV5-1 and TRBJ2-3; D is unclear. The CDR3 has 14 residues. Germline V gives CDR1 SGHRS, CDR2 YFSETQ. Deletions cut 6 bases from V and 2 bases from J, with 13 bases between. CDR3: CASTLGRNTDTQYF. The CDR3 nucleotides read TGCGCCAGCACCCTGGGCCGAAACACAGATACGCAGTATTTT.

This clonotype was counted ten times or more. The V gene is TRBV7-2, the J gene TRBJ2-7; D gene unclear. Germline V CDR1 and CDR2: SGHTA, FQGNSA. The germline V and J ends were trimmed by 5 bases and 6 bases, with 14 bases remaining between them. The CDR3 runs to 13 residues. Here the CDR3 reads CASSTGATREQYF. The CDR3 nucleotides read TGTGCCAGCAGCACCGGCGCAACGCGCGAGCAGTACTTC.

This clonotype was counted at least ten times. This CDR3 reads CSASVRPGRVSGNTIYF. The CDR3 nucleotides read TGCAGTGCTAGTGTTCGTCCAGGGAGAGTCTCTGGAAACACCATATATTTT. V is TRBV20-1 and J is TRBJ1-3, with a weak D call TRBD1 (5 bases). Trimming removed 3 bases at V and 0 bases at J, with 18 bases between. The CDR3 extends over 17 amino acids. Looked up from germline, CDR1 is DFQATT and CDR2 is SNEGSKA (reference sequence).

This clonotype appeared many times. The V and J genes are TRBV7-6 and TRBJ2-3, with 7 bases matching TRBD2. V was pared by 1 base and J by 4 bases, with 11 bases of the junction left unmatched. The CDR3 has 17 amino acids. Germline lookup yields CDR1 SGHVS and CDR2 FNYEAQ. CDR3: CASSLEFRGSIPDTQYF. CDR3 nucleotides: TGTGCCAGCAGCTTAGAGTTTCGCGGGAGTATCCCAGATACGCAGTATTTT.

At least ten counts were recorded for this clonotype. The chain recombines TRBV7-2 with TRBJ2-5, with a tentative D call TRBD2 (6 bases). This CDR3 contains 13 residues. V dropped 5 bases and J dropped 5 bases, with 12 bases sitting between them. Germline CDR1 SGHTA, CDR2 FQGNSA. For the CDR3, the DNA is TGTGCCAGCAGCCGAACGGAGGGGGAGACCCAGTACTTC. Residues: CASSRTEGETQYF.